Below are 21 T cell receptor beta chains sequenced from a single sample in a study of OX40 agonist ivuxolimab in advanced cancers. Sequenced by immunoSEQ multiplex PCR; TCRdb stores in-frame clones only, minus some. Among roughly 19,000 clones listed, about 93% were seen once. The sample here was CD4+ or CD8+ T cells sorted from blood, taken in a trial of the OX40 agonist ivuxolimab. These TCRs come from an adult with an advanced solid tumor such as melanoma, head and neck, liver or kidney cancer.

The chain joins TRBV2 to TRBJ1-3; the D is unclear. The CDR3 has 14 amino acids. The germline gives CDR1 SNHLY, CDR2 FYNNEI. V lost 3 bases and J 3 bases, leaving 9 bases between the germline ends. The CDR3 reads CASSDGSSGNTIYF. CDR3 nucleotides: TGTGCCAGCAGTGACGGATCTAGTGGAAACACCATATATTTT.

The rearrangement joins TRBV30 to TRBJ2-2; 8 bases match TRBD2. After removal of 1 base from V and 7 bases from J, the junction contained 5 bases not matched to a gene. Germline V gives CDR1 GTSNPN, CDR2 SVGIG (reference sequence). The CDR3 has 14 residues. CDR3 region: CAWSAAGVYGELFF. CDR3 coding DNA: TGTGCCTGGAGTGCAGCGGGGGTGTACGGGGAGCTGTTTTTT.

The chain employs TRBV19 and TRBJ1-5; D gene unclear. CDR3 size: 13 residues. Germline V gene data show CDR1 as LNHDA and CDR2 as SQIVND (reference sequence). V shed 3 bases and J shed 5 bases, with 8 bases lying between them. CDR3 amino acids: CASSILPDQPQHF. CDR3 DNA: TGTGCCAGTAGTATCTTACCGGATCAGCCCCAGCATTTT.

This rearrangement joins TRBV29-1 to TRBJ1-1; a possible D gene is TRBD1 (5 bases). The CDR3 covers 12 residues. CDR1 is SQVTM and CDR2 is ANQGSEA in the germline V gene. Trimming shortened V by 5 bases and J by 4 bases, and 11 bases separated the two germline ends. The CDR3 region is CSVQGSGTEAFF. The CDR3 bases are TGCAGCGTTCAGGGTAGTGGCACTGAAGCTTTCTTT.

This chain uses TRBV15 with TRBJ2-4; D gene unclear. The V end lost 7 bases, the J end lost 0 bases, and 16 bases lay between the germline ends. Germline V gene data show CDR1 as LNHNV and CDR2 as YYDKDF (reference sequence). The CDR3 extends over 16 amino acids. CDR3 in amino acids: CATTFPEGLAKNIQYF. In DNA form, the CDR3 reads TGTGCCACCACTTTTCCGGAAGGTCTAGCCAAAAACATTCAGTACTTC. Combining the CDR3 with reference TRBV15 and TRBJ2-4 gives the whole variable domain DAMVIQNPRYQVTQFGKPVTLSCSQTLNHNVMYWYQQKSSQAPKLLFHYYDKDFNNEADTPDNFQSRRPNTSFCFLDIRSPGLGDTAMYLCATTFPEGLAKNIQYFGAGTRLSVL.

The chain uses TRBV5-5 and TRBJ2-1; unclear D gene. The CDR3 sequence is 11 residues long. Germline assignment: CDR1 SGHKS and CDR2 YYEKEE (reference sequence). Trimming cost V 3 bases and J 8 bases, with 6 bases left between them. The DNA of the CDR3 is TGTGCCAGCAGCTCGGCTTATGAGCAGTTCTTC. Translating it yields CASSSAYEQFF.

This sequence joins TRBV5-1 and TRBJ2-1; the match to TRBD2 covers 9 bases. The V gene's germline CDR1 is SGHRS and CDR2 YFSETQ. This CDR3 spans 16 amino acids. V shed 4 bases, J shed 3 bases, and the junction held 8 bases outside the gene matches. CDR3 coding DNA: TGCGCCAGCAGCCGTTATAGCGGGGGCCGCTACAATGAGCAGTTCTTC. This encodes CASSRYSGGRYNEQFF.

The chain carries TRBV30 and TRBJ2-7; D gene unclear. Germline CDR1 reads GTSNPN; CDR2 reads SVGIG (reference sequence). The CDR3 contains 12 residues. V lost 1 base and J lost 4, with 8 bases in between. The DNA of the CDR3 is TGTGCCTGGAGTGAAGACCAATACGAGCAGTACTTC. Translated: CAWSEDQYEQYF.

This rearrangement joins TRBV4-2 to TRBJ2-7; 8 bases agree with TRBD1. V dropped 5 bases and J dropped 6; count of bases not matched to a gene: 12. The CDR3 spans 15 residues. Germline V CDR1 and CDR2: LGHNA, YNFKEQ. The CDR3, as DNA: TGTGCCAGCAGCTTGGCTATGACAGGGGTCTTCGAGCAGTACTTC. Encoded protein: CASSLAMTGVFEQYF.

The chain has TRBV5-8 and TRBJ1-1; D gene ambiguous. The germline V gene has CDR1 SGHTS and CDR2 YDEGEE. The CDR3 runs to 11 residues. The ends were cut back, 4 bases at V and 8 bases at J, with 9 bases in the middle. The DNA of the CDR3 is TGTGCCAGCAGCGAGGACTGGGAAGCTTTCTTT. The encoded protein is CASSEDWEAFF.

The V and J genes are TRBV11-2 and TRBJ2-1; 9 bases line up with TRBD2. The germline V gene encodes CDR1 SGHAT and CDR2 FQNNGV. The V and J ends lost 0 bases and 6 bases, in that order; junction bases with no gene match: 3. The CDR3 extends over 15 amino acids. The CDR3 nucleotides read TGTGCCAGCAGCTTAGATTGGCGGGGGGGCAATGAGCAGTTCTTC. Its protein is CASSLDWRGGNEQFF.

This clone has a single count. The chain is built from TRBV5-4 and TRBJ2-7; 8 bases match TRBD1. Trimming took 5 bases from V and 1 from J; bases not matched to a gene: 11. Germline V gene lookup returns CDR1 SGHNT and CDR2 YYREEE (reference sequence). This CDR3 spans 16 amino acids. CDR3 coding DNA: TGTGCCAGCAGTCCCCGGACAGGGTCCCCTTCCTACGAGCAGTACTTC. Protein sequence: CASSPRTGSPSYEQYF.

Judged by abundance, this clone is medium-sized (0.01 to 0.1%). The sample has other DNA sequences that encode this CDR3 too. The chain has TRBV29-1 and TRBJ2-1; TRBD1 matches at 7 bases. The V and J ends lost 3 bases and 4 bases, in that order; junction bases with no gene match: 9. Looked up from germline, CDR1 is SQVTM and CDR2 is ANQGSEA. There are 15 residues in the CDR3. The CDR3 sequence is CSVEVWDSSYNEQFF. Here the CDR3 DNA reads TGCAGCGTTGAGGTATGGGACAGCTCATACAATGAGCAGTTCTTC.

The chain is built from TRBV6-5 and TRBJ2-5; unclear D gene. CDR1 is MNHEY, CDR2 SVGAGI, per germline. Trimming stripped 6 bases from V and 9 bases from J, with 17 bases between. The CDR3 loop spans 13 amino acids. Here the CDR3 DNA reads TGTGCCAGCAGCCGCGACACGCCCGTGGCCCAGTACTTC. This gives the protein CASSRDTPVAQYF.

The V call is TRBV11-3, the J call TRBJ1-4; D gene unclear. This CDR3 comprises 16 residues. Germline V gives CDR1 SGHNT, CDR2 YENEEA. V was clipped by 5 bases and J by 3 bases, with 16 bases between them. This CDR3 is CASSPPGPVANEKLFF. In DNA form, the CDR3 reads TGTGCCAGCAGCCCTCCTGGCCCCGTGGCTAATGAAAAACTGTTTTTT. The variable domain in full, with the rest retrieved from reference TRBV11-3 and TRBJ1-4, is EAGVVQSPRYKIIEKKQPVAFWCNPISGHNTLYWYLQNLGQGPELLIRYENEEAVDDSQLPKDRFSAERLKGVDSTLKIQPAELGDSAVYLCASSPPGPVANEKLFFGSGTQLSVL.

The chain has TRBV6-4 and TRBJ2-1; 10 nucleotides align to TRBD1. CDR1 is MRHNA, CDR2 SNTAGT, per germline. With 6 bases clipped from V and 3 bases from J, the junction kept 5 bases outside the gene matches. This CDR3 contains 15 residues. The CDR3 protein is CASSGGTGDYNEQFF. CDR3 DNA: TGTGCCAGCAGCGGAGGGACAGGGGACTACAATGAGCAGTTCTTC.

V gene TRBV5-1 combines with J gene TRBJ2-7; TRBD1 aligns across 8 bases. The CDR3 length is 14 residues. Trimming removed 1 base from V and 4 bases from J; junction bases left unmatched: 4. Per the germline V gene, CDR1 is SGHRS and CDR2 is YFSETQ. CDR3 amino acids: CASSLSGGFYEQYF. The DNA for the CDR3 is TGCGCCAGCAGCTTGTCAGGGGGCTTTTACGAGCAGTACTTC.

Here the CDR3 reads CATLWAYNEQFF. For the CDR3, the DNA is TGTGCCACCCTTTGGGCCTACAATGAGCAGTTCTTC. The chain combines TRBV7-9 with TRBJ2-1; D remains ambiguous. The CDR3 totals 12 residues. Trimming removed 10 bases from V and 2 bases from J, with 9 bases in between. Germline V lookup: CDR1 SEHNR, CDR2 FQNEAQ (reference sequence).

V is TRBV5-6 and J is TRBJ2-7; a possible D gene is TRBD1 (6 bases). Germline V gives CDR1 SGHDT, CDR2 YYEEEE. The V and J ends lost 4 bases and 3 bases respectively, with 23 bases between them. The CDR3 extends over 17 amino acids. CDR3 sequence: CASSKLLGGLIGYEQYF. CDR3 coding DNA: TGTGCCAGCAGCAAACTCTTAGGGGGTTTAATTGGCTACGAGCAGTACTTC.

The gene calls are TRBV5-4 and TRBJ2-2, with D unclear. V lost 1 base and J 1 base, leaving 5 bases between the germline ends. CDR3 size: 14 residues. Germline loops: CDR1 SGHNT, CDR2 YYREEE (reference sequence). The CDR3 region is CASSLIENTGELFF. As DNA, the CDR3 is TGTGCCAGCAGCTTGATCGAGAACACCGGGGAGCTGTTTTTT. Complete variable domain (other parts from reference TRBV5-4 and TRBJ2-2): ETGVTQSPTHLIKTRGQQVTLRCSSQSGHNTVSWYQQALGQGPQFIFQYYREEENGRGNFPPRFSGLQFPNYSSELNVNALELDDSALYLCASSLIENTGELFFGEGSRLTVL.

For the CDR3, the DNA is TGTGCCAGCAGTTACGGTTATAATTCACCCCTCCACTTT. Residues: CASSYGYNSPLHF. V and J are TRBV27 and TRBJ1-6, with no clear D. The germline V gene encodes CDR1 MNHEY and CDR2 SMNVEV (reference sequence). Trimming pared 4 bases from V and 4 bases from J, leaving 5 bases between. This CDR3 region has 13 residues.